This entry is about one T cell receptor (beta chain). Its matching antigen is unknown. V dropped 4 bases and J dropped 6 bases, with 15 bases sitting between them. The germline V gene has CDR1 LNHNV and CDR2 YYDKDF (reference sequence). The CDR3 has 14 amino acids. The data originate from a study of blood T cells in healthy people across ages. Study outcomes and limitations: Across samples, TCR beta diversity tracked strongly with naive T cell percentage. TCR beta diversity per million T cells fell roughly linearly with age.

Per individual sample, total RNA of at least 6 micrograms was extracted. Then a second PCR, running about 6 to 12 cycles, was carried out with a sample-barcoded 5' primer and a J-beta primer mix. The template-switch adaptor, which had 12 random nucleotides, put a tag on each cDNA molecule. TCRdb recomputed calls from the 5' RACE reads with MiXCR, one row per CDR3 protein. Altogether about 1,500,000 distinct CDR3 sequences are present, approximately 28% being singletons, with the ten largest covering over 7%. Sequenced input: blood. The gene calls are TRBV15 and TRBJ1-2; no clear D. The TCR was taken from a woman aged 30 to 39 in good health. The CDR3: CATSTLFPGNGYTF. The CDR3 DNA is TGTGCCACCAGCACCCTGTTCCCGGGGAATGGCTACACCTTC.